This TCR beta chain was profiled in a study of blood T cells in healthy people across ages. The CDR3 is 16 amino acids. The germline gives CDR1 ENHRY, CDR2 SYGVKD. The trim removed 4 bases at V and 0 bases at J, leaving 6 bases unmatched. Using a J-beta primer mix together with a sample-barcoded 5' primer, a second PCR was run for about 7 to 12 cycles. With 12 random nucleotides, a template-switch adaptor tagged each individual cDNA molecule. MiXCR was run by TCRdb on the 5' RACE reads, yielding one entry per CDR3 protein. The sample has fewer than 900,000 distinct CDR3 sequences; approximately 39% are singletons. This clonotype was counted only a few times. Ranging in age from about 6 to 90, the donors were healthy Caucasian individuals from Russia.

The source material was blood. The gene calls are TRBV10-3 and TRBJ2-3, with 8 bases that match TRBD2. This TCR derives from a woman aged 55-70 years in good health. The CDR3 nucleotides are TGTGCCATCAGTGCACTAGCGGTTTCTAGCACAGATACGCAGTATTTT. Amino acids: CAISALAVSSTDTQYF.